This T cell receptor (beta chain) stems from a study of T cell repertoires in cytomegalovirus infection. Study-wide background: Researchers turned to recently identified HLA-C-restricted CMV epitopes as well as well-studied HLA-B-restricted ones. A matching HLA type, together with CMV infection, was signaled by public TCR beta signatures.

Each CDR3 protein is one row after TCRdb ran MiXCR on the reads. This table has approximately 1,000,000 distinct CDR3 sequences, roughly 30% appearing once. V lost 3 bases, J lost 4 bases, and 9 bases lay in between. In germline, CDR1 is LNHDA, CDR2 SQIVND (reference sequence). The CDR3 loop spans 13 amino acids. With regard to this clonotype: What it recognizes is unknown.

The sequencing used cultured CD8+ T cells from PBMCs, collected from culture after CMV antigen stimulation. This receptor was obtained from a human donor in good health (CMV status not recorded). Some clones in this sample may be carry-over from other donors' samples. The chain is built from TRBV19 and TRBJ1-2; D not resolved. The CDR3, as DNA: TGTGCCAGTAGTATCTCGACGGCCTATGGCTACACCTTC. This codes for CASSISTAYGYTF.